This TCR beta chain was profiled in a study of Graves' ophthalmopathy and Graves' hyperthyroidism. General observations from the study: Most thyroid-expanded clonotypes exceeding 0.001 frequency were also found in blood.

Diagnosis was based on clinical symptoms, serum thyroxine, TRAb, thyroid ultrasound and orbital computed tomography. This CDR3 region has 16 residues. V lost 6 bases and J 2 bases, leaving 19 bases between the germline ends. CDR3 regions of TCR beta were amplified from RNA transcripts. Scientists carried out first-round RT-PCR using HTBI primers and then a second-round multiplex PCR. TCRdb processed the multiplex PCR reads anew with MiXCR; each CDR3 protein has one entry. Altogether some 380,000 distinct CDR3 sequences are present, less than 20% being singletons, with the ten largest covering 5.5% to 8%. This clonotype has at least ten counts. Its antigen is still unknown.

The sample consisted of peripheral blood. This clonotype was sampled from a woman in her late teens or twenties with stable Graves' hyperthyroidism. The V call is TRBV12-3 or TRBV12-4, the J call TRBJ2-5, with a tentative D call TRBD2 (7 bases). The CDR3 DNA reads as TGTGCCAGCAGAGTTAGGGGGGGGCCGAGGCAAGAGACCCAGTACTTC. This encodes CASRVRGGPRQETQYF.